This TCR beta chain appears in the sequencing data of a study of cytomegalovirus exposure and HLA in healthy donors. Overall study findings and caveats: According to the study, roughly 160 TCR beta chains were cytomegalovirus-associated.

Amplification used 60 Vbeta primers and 13 Jbeta primers. The assay was immunoSEQ multiplex PCR, and TCRdb's table has in-frame clones only and misses some. The sample holds some 150,000 clones, less than 85% seen once. A note on this clone: What it binds is not known.

The specimen was PBMCs. The TCR originated in a man between 18 and 35 years old in good health and CMV-seropositive.

The CDR3 reads CASSQEFRDSSYEQYF. The CDR3 DNA is TGCGCCAGCAGCCAAGAGTTTAGGGACAGCTCCTACGAGCAGTACTTC. The rearrangement uses TRBV4-1 and TRBJ2-5; 7 nucleotides agree with TRBD1. The DNA matches TRBJ2-7 better at its end, which makes the J call doubtful. The CDR3 totals 16 residues. CDR1 MGHRA and CDR2 YSYEKL come from the germline V gene.